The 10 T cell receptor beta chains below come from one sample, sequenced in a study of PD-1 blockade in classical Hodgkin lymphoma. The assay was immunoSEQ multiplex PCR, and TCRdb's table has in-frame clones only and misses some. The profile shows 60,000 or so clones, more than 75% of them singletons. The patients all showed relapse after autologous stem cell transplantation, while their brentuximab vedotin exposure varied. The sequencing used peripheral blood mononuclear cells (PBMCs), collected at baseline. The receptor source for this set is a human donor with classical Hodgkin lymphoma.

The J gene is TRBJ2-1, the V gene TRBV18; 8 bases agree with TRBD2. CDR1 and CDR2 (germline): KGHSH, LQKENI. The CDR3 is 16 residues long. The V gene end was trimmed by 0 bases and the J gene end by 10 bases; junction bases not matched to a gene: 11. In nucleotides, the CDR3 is TGTGCCAGCTCACCACCGGGGGGGAGCGGGAGTCCCGAGCAGTTCTTC. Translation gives CASSPPGGSGSPEQFF. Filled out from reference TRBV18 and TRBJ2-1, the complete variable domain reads NAGVMQNPRHLVRRRGQEARLRCSPMKGHSHVYWYRQLPEEGLKFMVYLQKENIIDESGMPKERFSAEFPKEGPSILRIQQVVRGDSAAYFCASSPPGGSGSPEQFFGPGTRLTVL.

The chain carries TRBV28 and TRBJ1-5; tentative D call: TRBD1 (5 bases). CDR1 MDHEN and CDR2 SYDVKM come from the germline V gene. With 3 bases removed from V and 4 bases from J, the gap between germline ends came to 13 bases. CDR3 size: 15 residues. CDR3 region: CASSFGARGNQPQHF. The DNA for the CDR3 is TGTGCCAGCAGTTTCGGGGCGCGGGGTAATCAGCCCCAGCATTTT.

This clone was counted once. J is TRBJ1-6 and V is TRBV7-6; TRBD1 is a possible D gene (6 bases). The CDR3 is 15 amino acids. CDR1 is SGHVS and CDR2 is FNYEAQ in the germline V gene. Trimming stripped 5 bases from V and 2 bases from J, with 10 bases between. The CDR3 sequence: CASSENRAYNSPLHF. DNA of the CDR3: TGTGCCAGCAGCGAAAACAGGGCCTATAATTCACCCCTCCACTTT.

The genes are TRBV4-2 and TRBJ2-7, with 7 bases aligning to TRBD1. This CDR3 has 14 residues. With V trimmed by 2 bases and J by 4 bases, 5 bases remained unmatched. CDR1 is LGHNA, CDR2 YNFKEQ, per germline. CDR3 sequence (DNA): TGTGCCAGCAGCCAAACAGGGGCCGAATACGAGCAGTACTTC. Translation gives CASSQTGAEYEQYF.

The CDR3 reads CASSLGTGVRNTEAFF. The DNA of the CDR3 is TGTGCCAGCAGCCTAGGGACAGGGGTGAGGAACACTGAAGCTTTCTTT. V usage is TRBV6-6 and J usage is TRBJ1-1, with 10 bases fitting TRBD1. The CDR3 is made up of 16 amino acids. Germline CDR1 MNHNY, CDR2 SVGAGI (reference sequence). Trimming took 6 bases from V and 1 from J; bases not matched to a gene: 8.

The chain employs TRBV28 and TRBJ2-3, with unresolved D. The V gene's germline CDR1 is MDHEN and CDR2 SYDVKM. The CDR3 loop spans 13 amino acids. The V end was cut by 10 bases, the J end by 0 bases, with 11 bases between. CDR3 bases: TGTGCCACCACAGCCCTCAGCACAGATACGCAGTATTTT. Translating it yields CATTALSTDTQYF.

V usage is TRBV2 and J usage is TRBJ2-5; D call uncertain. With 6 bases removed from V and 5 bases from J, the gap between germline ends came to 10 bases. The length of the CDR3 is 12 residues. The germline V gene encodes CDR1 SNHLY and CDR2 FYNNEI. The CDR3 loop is CASRPNGETQYF. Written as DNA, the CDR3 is TGTGCCAGCAGACCCAACGGGGAGACCCAGTACTTC.

The CDR3 is CASKQWGAEKLFF. CDR3 DNA: TGTGCCAGCAAGCAGTGGGGGGCTGAAAAACTGTTTTTT. The chain uses TRBV28 and TRBJ1-4, with D possibly matching TRBD1 (6 bases). Germline CDR1 is MDHEN and CDR2 is SYDVKM. V was pared by 7 bases and J by 7 bases, with 13 bases between. The CDR3 consists of 13 residues.

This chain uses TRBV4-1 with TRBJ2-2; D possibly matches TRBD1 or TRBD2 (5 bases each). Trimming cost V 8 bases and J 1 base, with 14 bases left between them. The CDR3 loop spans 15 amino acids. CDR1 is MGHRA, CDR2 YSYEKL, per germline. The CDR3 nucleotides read TGCGCCAGCCGAGGGCAGGGCATGAACACCGGGGAGCTGTTTTTT. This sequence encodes CASRGQGMNTGELFF.

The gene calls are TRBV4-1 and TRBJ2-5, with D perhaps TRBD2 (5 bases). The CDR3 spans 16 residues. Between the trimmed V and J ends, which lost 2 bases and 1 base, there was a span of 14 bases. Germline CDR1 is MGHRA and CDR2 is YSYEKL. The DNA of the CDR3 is TGCGCCAGCAGCCAATGGCTAGCTTCGAGCCAAGAGACCCAGTACTTC. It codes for CASSQWLASSQETQYF.